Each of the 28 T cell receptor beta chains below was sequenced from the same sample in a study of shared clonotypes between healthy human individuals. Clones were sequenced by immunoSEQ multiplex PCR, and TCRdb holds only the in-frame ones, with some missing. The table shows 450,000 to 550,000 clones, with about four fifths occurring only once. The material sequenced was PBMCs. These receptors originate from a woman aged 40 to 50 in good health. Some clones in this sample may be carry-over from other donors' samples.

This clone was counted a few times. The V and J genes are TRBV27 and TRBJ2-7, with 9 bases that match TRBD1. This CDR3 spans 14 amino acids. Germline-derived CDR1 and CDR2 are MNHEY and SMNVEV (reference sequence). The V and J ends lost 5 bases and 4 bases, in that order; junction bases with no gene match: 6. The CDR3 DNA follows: TGTGCCAGCAGTCCGGACAGGGGAGGATACGAGCAGTACTTC. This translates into CASSPDRGGYEQYF.

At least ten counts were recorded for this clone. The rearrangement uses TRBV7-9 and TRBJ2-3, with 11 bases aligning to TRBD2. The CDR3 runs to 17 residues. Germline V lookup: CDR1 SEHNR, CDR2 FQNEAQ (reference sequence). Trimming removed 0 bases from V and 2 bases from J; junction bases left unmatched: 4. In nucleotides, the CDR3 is TGTGCCAGCAGCTTAGCACTAGCGGGAGCTACCACAGATACGCAGTATTTT. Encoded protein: CASSLALAGATTDTQYF.

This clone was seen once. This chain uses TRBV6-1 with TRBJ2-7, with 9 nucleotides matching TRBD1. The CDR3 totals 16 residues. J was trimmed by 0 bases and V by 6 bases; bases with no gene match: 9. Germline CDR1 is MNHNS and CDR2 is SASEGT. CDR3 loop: CASREQGAWDSYEQYF. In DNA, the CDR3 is TGTGCCAGCAGAGAACAGGGGGCTTGGGACTCCTACGAGCAGTACTTC.

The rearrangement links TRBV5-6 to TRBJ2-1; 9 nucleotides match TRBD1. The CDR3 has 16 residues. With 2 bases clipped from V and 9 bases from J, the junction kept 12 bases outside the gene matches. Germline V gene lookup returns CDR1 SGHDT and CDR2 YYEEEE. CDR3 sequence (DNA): TGTGCCAGCAGCTTTAAACAGGGGGCGCTTTTTCTTGAGCAGTTCTTC. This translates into CASSFKQGALFLEQFF.

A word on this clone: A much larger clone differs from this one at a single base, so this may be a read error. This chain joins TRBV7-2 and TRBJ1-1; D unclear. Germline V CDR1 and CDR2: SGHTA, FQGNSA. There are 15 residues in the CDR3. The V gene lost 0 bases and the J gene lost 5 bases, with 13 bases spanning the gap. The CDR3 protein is CASSLASKGWTEAFF. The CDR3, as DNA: TGTGCCAGCAGCTTAGCTTCCAAGGGTTGGACTGAAGCTTTCTTT.

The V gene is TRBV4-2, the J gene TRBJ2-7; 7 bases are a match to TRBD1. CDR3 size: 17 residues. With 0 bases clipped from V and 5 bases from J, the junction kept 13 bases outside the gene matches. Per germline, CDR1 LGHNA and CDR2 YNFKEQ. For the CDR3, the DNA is TGTGCCAGCAGCCAAGATGGTCGACAGGGTCGGGCAAACGAGCAGTACTTC. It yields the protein CASSQDGRQGRANEQYF.

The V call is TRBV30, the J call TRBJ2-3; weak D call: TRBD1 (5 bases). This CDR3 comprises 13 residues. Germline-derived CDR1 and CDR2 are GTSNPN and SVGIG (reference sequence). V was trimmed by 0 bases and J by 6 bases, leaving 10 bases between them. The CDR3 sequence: CAWSVGAADTQYF. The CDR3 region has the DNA TGTGCCTGGAGTGTAGGGGCCGCGGATACGCAGTATTTT.

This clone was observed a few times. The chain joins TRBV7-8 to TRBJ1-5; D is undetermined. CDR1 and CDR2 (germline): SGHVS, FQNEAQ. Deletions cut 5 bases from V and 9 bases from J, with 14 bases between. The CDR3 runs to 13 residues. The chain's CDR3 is CASSRQPRGPQHF. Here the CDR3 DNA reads TGTGCCAGCAGCCGACAACCCAGAGGGCCCCAGCATTTT.

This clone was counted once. CDR3 region: CAWSMTTYEQYF. The DNA for the CDR3 is TGTGCCTGGAGTATGACTACCTACGAGCAGTACTTC. V and J are TRBV30 and TRBJ2-7; possibly TRBD2 for D (5 bases). The germline V gene encodes CDR1 GTSNPN and CDR2 SVGIG (reference sequence). The V end was cut by 2 bases, the J end by 2 bases, with 7 bases between. The CDR3 is made up of 12 amino acids.

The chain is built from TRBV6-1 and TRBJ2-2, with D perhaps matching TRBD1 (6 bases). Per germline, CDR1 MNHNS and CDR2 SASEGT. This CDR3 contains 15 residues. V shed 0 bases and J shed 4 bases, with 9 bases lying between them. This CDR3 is CASSEAGGLTGELFF. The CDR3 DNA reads TGTGCCAGCAGTGAAGCTGGGGGCCTCACCGGGGAGCTGTTTTTT.

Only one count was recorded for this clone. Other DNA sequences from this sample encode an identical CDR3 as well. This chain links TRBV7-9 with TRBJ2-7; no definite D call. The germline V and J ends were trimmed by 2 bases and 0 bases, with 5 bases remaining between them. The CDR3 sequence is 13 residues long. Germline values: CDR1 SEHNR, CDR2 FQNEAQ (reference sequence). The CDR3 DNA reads TGTGCCAGCAGCTTACCCGGCTCCTACGAGCAGTACTTC. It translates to CASSLPGSYEQYF. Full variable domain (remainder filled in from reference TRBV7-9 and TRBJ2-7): DTGVSQNPRHKITKRGQNVTFRCDPISEHNRLYWYRQTLGQGPEFLTYFQNEAQLEKSRLLSDRFSAERPKGSFSTLEIQRTEQGDSAMYLCASSLPGSYEQYFGPGTRLTVT.

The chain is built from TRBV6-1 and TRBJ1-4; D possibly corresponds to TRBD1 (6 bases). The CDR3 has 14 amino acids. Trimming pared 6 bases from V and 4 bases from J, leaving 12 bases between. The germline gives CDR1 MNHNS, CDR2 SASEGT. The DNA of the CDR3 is TGTGCCAGCAGCGACAGGAACCTTAATGAAAAACTGTTTTTT. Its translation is CASSDRNLNEKLFF.

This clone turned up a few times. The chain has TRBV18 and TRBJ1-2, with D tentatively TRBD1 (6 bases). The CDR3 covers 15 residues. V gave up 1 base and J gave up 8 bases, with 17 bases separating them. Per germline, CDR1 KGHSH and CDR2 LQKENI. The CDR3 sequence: CASSPLGQSRGGYTF. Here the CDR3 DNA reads TGTGCCAGCTCACCACTGGGACAATCCCGAGGGGGCTACACCTTC.

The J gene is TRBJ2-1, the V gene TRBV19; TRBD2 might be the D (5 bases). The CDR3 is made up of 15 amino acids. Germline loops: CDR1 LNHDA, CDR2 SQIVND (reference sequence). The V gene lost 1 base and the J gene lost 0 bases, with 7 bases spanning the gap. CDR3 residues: CASSIAGNSYNEQFF. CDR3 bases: TGTGCCAGTAGTATAGCGGGAAACTCCTACAATGAGCAGTTCTTC. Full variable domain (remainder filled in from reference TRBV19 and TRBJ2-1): DGGITQSPKYLFRKEGQNVTLSCEQNLNHDAMYWYRQDPGQGLRLIYYSQIVNDFQKGDIAEGYSVSREKKESFPLTVTSAQKNPTAFYLCASSIAGNSYNEQFFGPGTRLTVL.

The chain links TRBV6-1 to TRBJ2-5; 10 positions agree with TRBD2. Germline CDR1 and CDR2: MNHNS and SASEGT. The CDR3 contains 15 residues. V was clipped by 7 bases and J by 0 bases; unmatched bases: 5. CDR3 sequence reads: CASMLGLAYQETQYF. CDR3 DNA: TGTGCCAGCATGCTGGGACTAGCGTACCAAGAGACCCAGTACTTC.

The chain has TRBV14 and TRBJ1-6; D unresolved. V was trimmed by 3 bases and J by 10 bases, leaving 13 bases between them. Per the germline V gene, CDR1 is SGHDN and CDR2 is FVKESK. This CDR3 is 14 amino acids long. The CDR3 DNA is TGTGCCAGCAGCCAGGTGGTCGCGGGATCACCCCTCCACTTT. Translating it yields CASSQVVAGSPLHF.

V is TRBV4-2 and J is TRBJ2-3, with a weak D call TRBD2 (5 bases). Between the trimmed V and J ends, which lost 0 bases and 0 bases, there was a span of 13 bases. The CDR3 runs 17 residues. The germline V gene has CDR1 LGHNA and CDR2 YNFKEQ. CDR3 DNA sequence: TGTGCCAGCAGCCAAGAGGTGGTGGGCGGGAGCACAGATACGCAGTATTTT. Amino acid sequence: CASSQEVVGGSTDTQYF.

The CDR3 spells CASSGGRQETQYF. The CDR3 DNA sequence: TGTGCCAGCAGCGGGGGACGACAAGAGACCCAGTACTTC. This chain uses TRBV7-8 with TRBJ2-5, with D possibly being TRBD1 or TRBD2 (5 bases each). This CDR3 is built from 13 residues. V lost 5 bases to trimming and J lost 2 bases, with 9 bases between them. Per germline, CDR1 SGHVS and CDR2 FQNEAQ.

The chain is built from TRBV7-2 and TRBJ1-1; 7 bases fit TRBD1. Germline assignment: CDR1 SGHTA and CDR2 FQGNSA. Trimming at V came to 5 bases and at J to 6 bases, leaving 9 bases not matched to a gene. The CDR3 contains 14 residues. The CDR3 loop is CASSIDRVVPEAFF. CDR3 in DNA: TGTGCCAGCAGCATAGACAGGGTTGTCCCTGAAGCTTTCTTT.

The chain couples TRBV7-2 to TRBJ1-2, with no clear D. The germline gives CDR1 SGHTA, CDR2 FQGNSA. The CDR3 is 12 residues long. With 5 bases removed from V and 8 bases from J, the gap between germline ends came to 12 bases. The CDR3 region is CASSPSGGGYTF. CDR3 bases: TGTGCCAGCAGCCCTTCGGGAGGCGGCTACACCTTC. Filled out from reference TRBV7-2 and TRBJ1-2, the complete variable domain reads GAGVSQSPSNKVTEKGKDVELRCDPISGHTALYWYRQSLGQGLEFLIYFQGNSAPDKSGLPSDRFSAERTGGSVSTLTIQRTQQEDSAVYLCASSPSGGGYTFGSGTRLTVV.

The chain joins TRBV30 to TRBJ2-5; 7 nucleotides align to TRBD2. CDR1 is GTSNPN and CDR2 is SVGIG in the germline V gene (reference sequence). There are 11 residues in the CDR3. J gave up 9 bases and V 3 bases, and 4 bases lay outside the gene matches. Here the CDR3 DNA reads TGTGCCTGGAGCAAGGGGAGGGCCCAGTACTTC. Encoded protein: CAWSKGRAQYF.

Written as DNA, the CDR3 is TGCAGCGTTGAAGACACGGGCACAGATACGCAGTATTTT. Its protein is CSVEDTGTDTQYF. J is TRBJ2-3 and V is TRBV29-1; the D is unclear. Germline-derived CDR1 and CDR2 are SQVTM and ANQGSEA. The CDR3 is 13 residues long. Trimming took off 0 bases at V and 1 base at J, with 5 bases between the two ends.

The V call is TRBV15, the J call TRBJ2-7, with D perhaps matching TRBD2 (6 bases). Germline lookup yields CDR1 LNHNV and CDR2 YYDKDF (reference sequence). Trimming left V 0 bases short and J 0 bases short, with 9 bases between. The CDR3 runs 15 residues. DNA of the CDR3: TGTGCCACCAGCAGAGATTCCGGGAGCTCCTACGAGCAGTACTTC. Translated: CATSRDSGSSYEQYF. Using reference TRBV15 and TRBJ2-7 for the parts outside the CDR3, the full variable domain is DAMVIQNPRYQVTQFGKPVTLSCSQTLNHNVMYWYQQKSSQAPKLLFHYYDKDFNNEADTPDNFQSRRPNTSFCFLDIRSPGLGDTAMYLCATSRDSGSSYEQYFGPGTRLTVT.

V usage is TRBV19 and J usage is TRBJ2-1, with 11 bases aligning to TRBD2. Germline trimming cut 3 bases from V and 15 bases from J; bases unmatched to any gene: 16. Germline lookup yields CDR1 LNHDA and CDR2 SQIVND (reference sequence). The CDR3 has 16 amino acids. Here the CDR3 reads CASSMRLAGGFNGRFF. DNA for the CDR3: TGTGCCAGTAGTATGCGGCTAGCGGGAGGATTTAACGGGCGGTTCTTC.

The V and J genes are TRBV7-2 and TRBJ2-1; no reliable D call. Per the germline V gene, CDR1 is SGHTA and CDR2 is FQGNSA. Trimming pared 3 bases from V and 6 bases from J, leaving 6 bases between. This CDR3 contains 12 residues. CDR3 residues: CASSFTANEQFF. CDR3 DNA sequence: TGTGCCAGCAGCTTTACTGCCAATGAGCAGTTCTTC.

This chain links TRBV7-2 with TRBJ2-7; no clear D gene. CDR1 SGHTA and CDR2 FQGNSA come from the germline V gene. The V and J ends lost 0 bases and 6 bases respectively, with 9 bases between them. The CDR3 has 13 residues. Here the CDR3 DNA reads TGTGCCAGCAGCTTAGCCCTTAGGGCCGAGCAGTACTTC. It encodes CASSLALRAEQYF.

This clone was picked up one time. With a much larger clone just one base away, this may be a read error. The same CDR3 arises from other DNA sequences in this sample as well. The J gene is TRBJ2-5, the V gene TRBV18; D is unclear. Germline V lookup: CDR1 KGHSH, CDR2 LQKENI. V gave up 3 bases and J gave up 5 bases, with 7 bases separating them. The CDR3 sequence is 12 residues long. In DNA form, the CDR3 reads TGTGCCAGCTCACCGGCCGGGGAGACCCAGTACTTC. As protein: CASSPAGETQYF. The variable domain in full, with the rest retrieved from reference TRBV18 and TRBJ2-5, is NAGVMQNPRHLVRRRGQEARLRCSPMKGHSHVYWYRQLPEEGLKFMVYLQKENIIDESGMPKERFSAEFPKEGPSILRIQQVVRGDSAAYFCASSPAGETQYFGPGTRLLVL.

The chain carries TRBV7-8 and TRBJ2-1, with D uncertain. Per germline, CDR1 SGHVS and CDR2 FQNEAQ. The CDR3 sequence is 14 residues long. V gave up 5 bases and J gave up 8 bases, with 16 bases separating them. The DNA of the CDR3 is TGTGCCAGCAGCCCCGGGCGTCTGAGCGATGAGCAGTTCTTC. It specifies CASSPGRLSDEQFF.